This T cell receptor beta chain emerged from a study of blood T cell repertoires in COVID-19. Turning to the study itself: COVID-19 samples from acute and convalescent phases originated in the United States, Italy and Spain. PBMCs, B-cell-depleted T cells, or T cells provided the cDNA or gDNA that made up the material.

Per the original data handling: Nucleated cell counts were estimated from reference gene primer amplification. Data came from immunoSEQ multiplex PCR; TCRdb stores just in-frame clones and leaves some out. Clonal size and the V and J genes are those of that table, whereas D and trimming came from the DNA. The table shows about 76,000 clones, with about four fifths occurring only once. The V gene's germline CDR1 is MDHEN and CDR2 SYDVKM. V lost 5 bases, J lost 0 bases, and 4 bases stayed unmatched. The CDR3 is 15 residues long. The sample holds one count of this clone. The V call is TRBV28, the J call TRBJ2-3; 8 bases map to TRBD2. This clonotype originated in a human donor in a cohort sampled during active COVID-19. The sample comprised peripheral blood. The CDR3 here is CASSIASGSTDTQYF. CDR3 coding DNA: TGTGCCAGCAGTATAGCTAGCGGGAGCACAGATACGCAGTATTTT.